This TCR beta chain was retrieved from a study of blood T cell repertoires in COVID-19. Study as a whole: Some COVID-19 samples were acute and others convalescent; all came from the United States, Italy and Spain. T cells, B-cell-depleted T cells, or PBMCs provided the cDNA or gDNA that served as material.

Produced via immunoSEQ multiplex PCR; TCRdb's table is partial and in-frame only. The table has hundreds of thousands of clones, over 70% seen once. V was pared by 2 bases and J by 1 base, with 10 bases between. There are 15 residues in the CDR3. CDR1 and CDR2 from the germline V gene are SGHNT and YYREEE (reference sequence). This receptor was identified in an elderly woman with acute or convalescent COVID-19. The chain carries TRBV5-4 and TRBJ1-3, with D perhaps matching TRBD1 (5 bases). The sequenced sample was peripheral blood. CDR3 protein: CASSLRGVSGNTIYF. The CDR3 bases are TGTGCCAGCAGCTTACGGGGGGTTTCTGGAAACACCATATATTTT. The full variable domain, completed using reference TRBV5-4 and TRBJ1-3, is ETGVTQSPTHLIKTRGQQVTLRCSSQSGHNTVSWYQQALGQGPQFIFQYYREEENGRGNFPPRFSGLQFPNYSSELNVNALELDDSALYLCASSLRGVSGNTIYFGEGSWLTVV.